The entry that follows covers one T cell receptor beta chain sequence. As yet, its antigen is unknown. This record comes from a study of regulatory T cells in long-lasting Graves disease. The time point: persistent/refractory GD, antithyroid drugs over 5 years with positive TRAb. RNA extracted from PBMCs served as the sequencing template. Guidelines of the American Thyroid Association were used to diagnose Graves' disease. Researchers made TCR beta libraries by using iRepertoire HTBI primers and running Arm-PCR on CDR3 regions. TCRdb re-analysed the multiplex PCR reads in MiXCR, keeping a single row per CDR3 protein. The sample holds over 650,000 distinct CDR3 sequences, around 30% seen once. Findings and caveats of the study: Only peripheral blood was studied, not thyroid tissue. Preferential use of TRBV28, TRBJ1-2 and TRBJ2-5 was seen in persistent disease.

CDR3 length: 14 residues. Trimming removed 4 bases from V and 6 bases from J, with 13 bases in between. Germline lookup yields CDR1 LNHDA and CDR2 SQIVND (reference sequence). Material: peripheral blood mononuclear cells (PBMCs), obtained when the disease was refractory, from a patient treated with antithyroid drugs. This sequence joins TRBV19 and TRBJ1-5; D gene ambiguous. This sequence originates from a female donor with Graves disease. In DNA form, the CDR3 reads TGTGCCAGTAGTACCCGGGCGGTTCGTCAGCCCCAGCATTTT. Encoded protein: CASSTRAVRQPQHF.